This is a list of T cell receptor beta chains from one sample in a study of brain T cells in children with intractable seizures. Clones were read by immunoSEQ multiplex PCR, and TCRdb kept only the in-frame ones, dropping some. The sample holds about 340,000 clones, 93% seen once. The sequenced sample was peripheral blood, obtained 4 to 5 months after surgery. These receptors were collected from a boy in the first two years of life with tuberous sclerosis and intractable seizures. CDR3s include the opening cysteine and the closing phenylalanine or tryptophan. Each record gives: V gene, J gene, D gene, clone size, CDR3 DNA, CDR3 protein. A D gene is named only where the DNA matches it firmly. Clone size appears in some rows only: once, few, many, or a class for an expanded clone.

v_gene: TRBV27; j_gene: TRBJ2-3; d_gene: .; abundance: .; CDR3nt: TGTGCCAGCAGTGAACGACGCACAGATACGCAGTATTTT; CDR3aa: CASSERRTDTQYF
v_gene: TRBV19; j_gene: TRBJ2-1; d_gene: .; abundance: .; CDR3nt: TGTGCCAGTAGCCGAAACAATGAGCAGTTCTTC; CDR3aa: CASSRNNEQFF
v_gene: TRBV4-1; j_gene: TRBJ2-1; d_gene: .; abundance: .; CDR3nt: TGCGCCAGCAGCCATCCCAACGGAGTAAGCTCCTACAATGAGCAGTTCTTC; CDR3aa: CASSHPNGVSSYNEQFF
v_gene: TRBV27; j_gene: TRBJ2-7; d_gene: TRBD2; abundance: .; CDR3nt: TGTGCCAGCAGTCTGGAGCGGGGCTACGAGCAGTACTTC; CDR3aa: CASSLERGYEQYF
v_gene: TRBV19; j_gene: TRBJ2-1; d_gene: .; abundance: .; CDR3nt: TGTGCCAGTAGTATAGCCGAGCTCAGGGTCAATGAGCAGTTCTTC; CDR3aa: CASSIAELRVNEQFF
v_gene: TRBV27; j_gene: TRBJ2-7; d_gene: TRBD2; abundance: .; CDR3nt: TGTGCCAGCAGTCCAGGGCCGGGACTAGCGGGAGGGGCCTACGAGCAGTACTTC; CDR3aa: CASSPGPGLAGGAYEQYF
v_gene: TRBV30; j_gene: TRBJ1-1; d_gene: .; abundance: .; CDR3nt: TGTGCCTGGAGCTATTCTCTCAGGGGATTAAACACTGAAGCTTTCTTT; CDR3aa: CAWSYSLRGLNTEAFF
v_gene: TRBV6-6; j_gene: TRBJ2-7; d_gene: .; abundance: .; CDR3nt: TGTGCCAGCAGTTACTCGACTGGGGCCCGGGGCGACGAGCAGTACTTC; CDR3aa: CASSYSTGARGDEQYF
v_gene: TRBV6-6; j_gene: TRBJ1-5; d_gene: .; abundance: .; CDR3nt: TGTGCCAGCAGTTACGGTCCGGTCAATCAGCCCCAGCATTTT; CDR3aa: CASSYGPVNQPQHF
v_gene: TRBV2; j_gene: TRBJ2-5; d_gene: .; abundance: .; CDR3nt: TGTGCCAGCAGTTTTGAAGAGACCCAGTACTTC; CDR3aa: CASSFEETQYF
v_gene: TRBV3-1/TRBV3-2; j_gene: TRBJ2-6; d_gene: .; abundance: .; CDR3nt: TGTGCCAGCAGCCGGGTCAGGGCACGCTCTGGGGCCAACGTCCTGACTTTC; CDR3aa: CASSRVRARSGANVLTF
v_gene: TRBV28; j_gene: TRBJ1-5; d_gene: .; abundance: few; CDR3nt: TGTGCCAGCAGTTTGGCAGAGTTGGATCAGCCCCAGCATTTT; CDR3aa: CASSLAELDQPQHF
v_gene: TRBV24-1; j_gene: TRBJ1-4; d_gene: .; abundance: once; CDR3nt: TGTGCCACCAGTGGCGGGGAGGTTGGTGAAAAACTGTTTTTT; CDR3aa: CATSGGEVGEKLFF
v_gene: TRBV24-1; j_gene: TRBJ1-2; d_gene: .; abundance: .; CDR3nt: TGTGCCACCAGTGATTTACAGGGCCGTGGCTACACCTTC; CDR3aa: CATSDLQGRGYTF
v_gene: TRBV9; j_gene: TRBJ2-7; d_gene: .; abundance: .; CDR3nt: TGTGCCAGCAGCGTAGATGACCTATACTCAGGCTCCTACGAGCAGTACTTC; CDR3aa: CASSVDDLYSGSYEQYF
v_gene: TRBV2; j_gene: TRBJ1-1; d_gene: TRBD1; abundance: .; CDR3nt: TGTGCCAGCAGTGATAGTGGGAACAGGGGGCATAAGACTGAAGCTTTCTTT; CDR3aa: CASSDSGNRGHKTEAFF
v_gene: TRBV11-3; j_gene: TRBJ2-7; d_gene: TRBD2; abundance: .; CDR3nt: TGTGCCAGCAGCAGTCTGTCCGTAGCGGGAGTTCACGAGCAGTACTTC; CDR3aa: CASSSLSVAGVHEQYF
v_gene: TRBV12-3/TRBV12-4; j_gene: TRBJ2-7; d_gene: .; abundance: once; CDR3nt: TGTGCCAGCAGTTTTGGTGCCGTCGAGCAGTACTTC; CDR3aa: CASSFGAVEQYF
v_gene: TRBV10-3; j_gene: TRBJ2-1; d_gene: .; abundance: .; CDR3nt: TGTGCCACCAGAGAAAGCTCCTACAATGAGCAGTTCTTC; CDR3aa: CATRESSYNEQFF
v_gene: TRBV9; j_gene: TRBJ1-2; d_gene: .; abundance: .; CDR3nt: TGTGCCAGCAGCACGGAGGACTATGGCTACACCTTC; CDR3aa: CASSTEDYGYTF
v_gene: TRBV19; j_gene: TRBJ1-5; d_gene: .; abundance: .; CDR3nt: TGTGCCAGTAGCAAGGGGCCGTTAAATCAGCCCCAGCATTTT; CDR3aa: CASSKGPLNQPQHF
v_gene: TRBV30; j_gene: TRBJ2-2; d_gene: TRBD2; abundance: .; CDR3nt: TGTGCCTGGAGCGGCGGGGGGTACACCGGGGAGCTGTTTTTT; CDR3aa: CAWSGGGYTGELFF
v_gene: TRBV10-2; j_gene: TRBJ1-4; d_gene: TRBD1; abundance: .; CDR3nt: TGCGCCAGCAGTGAGTCAGGGTGGTTCCATACAGGGGCCCTTAATGAAAAACTGTTTTTT; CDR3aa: CASSESGWFHTGALNEKLFF
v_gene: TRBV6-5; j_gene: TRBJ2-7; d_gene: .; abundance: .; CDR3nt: TGTGCCAGCAGACCCACAGGGTTTCGTTACGAGCAGTACTTC; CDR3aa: CASRPTGFRYEQYF
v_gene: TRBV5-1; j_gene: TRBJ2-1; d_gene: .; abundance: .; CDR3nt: TGCGCCAGCAGCTTCCACTGGGGGGCCTCCTACAATGAGCAGTTCTTC; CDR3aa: CASSFHWGASYNEQFF
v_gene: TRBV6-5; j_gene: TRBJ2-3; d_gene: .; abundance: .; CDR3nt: TGTGCCAGCAGTTACTCACTGTTACCCCGGAATACGCAGTATTTT; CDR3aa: CASSYSLLPRNTQYF
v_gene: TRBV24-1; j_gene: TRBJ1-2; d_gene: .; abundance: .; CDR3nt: TGTGCCACCAGTGATTATGGGGTCCCCTATGGCTACACCTTC; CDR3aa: CATSDYGVPYGYTF
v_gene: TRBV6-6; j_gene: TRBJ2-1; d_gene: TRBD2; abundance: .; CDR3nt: TGTGCCAGCAGTTACACGGGAGGGGGAAATGAGCAGTTCTTC; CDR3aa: CASSYTGGGNEQFF
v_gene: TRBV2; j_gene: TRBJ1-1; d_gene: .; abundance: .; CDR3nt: TGTGCCAGCAGGACCACGAGGGGTGAAGCTTTCTTT; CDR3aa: CASRTTRGEAFF
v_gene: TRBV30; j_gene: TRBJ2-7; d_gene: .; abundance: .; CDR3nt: TGTGAGAGTAAACCCAGGGGGGAGCCCTACGAGCAGTACTTC; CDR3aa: CESKPRGEPYEQYF
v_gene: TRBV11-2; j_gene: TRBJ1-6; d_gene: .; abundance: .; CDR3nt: TGTGCCAGCAGCTTAAGGGAAGCTAATTCACCCCTCCACTTT; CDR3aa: CASSLREANSPLHF